These 9 T cell receptor beta chains came from one sample sequenced in a study of blood T cell dynamics during melanoma immunotherapy. Using immunoSEQ multiplex PCR, the repertoire was profiled, and TCRdb retains in-frame clones only, with some absent. The profile shows about 7,100 clones, roughly 84% of them singletons. Time point described: week 3, after first cycle of checkpoint inhibitor. The sample consisted of blood, taken from a patient treated with checkpoint blockade. The receptors here all came from a human donor with melanoma.

This chain links TRBV5-1 with TRBJ1-2; D is unclear. Per germline, CDR1 SGHRS and CDR2 YFSETQ. CDR3 length equals 13 residues. The V gene lost 1 base and the J gene lost 7 bases, with 11 bases spanning the gap. The CDR3 is CASSLNSLSGYTF. For the CDR3, the DNA is TGCGCCAGCAGCTTGAACAGTCTTTCTGGCTACACCTTC.

The chain uses TRBV5-1 and TRBJ2-6; D unclear. Looked up from germline, CDR1 is SGHRS and CDR2 is YFSETQ. V shed 0 bases and J shed 1 base, with 5 bases lying between them. The CDR3 contains 15 residues. CDR3 protein: CASSLVGSGANVLTF. CDR3 coding DNA: TGCGCCAGCAGCTTGGTGGGATCTGGGGCCAACGTCCTGACTTTC.

This chain uses TRBV7-2 with TRBJ1-5, with D uncertain. The germline CDR1 and CDR2 sequences are SGHTA and FQGNSA. V lost 4 bases and J lost 3, with 16 bases in between. This CDR3 has 16 residues. The CDR3 DNA reads TGTGCCAGCAGCTCTAGAGTGGGGTCGAACAATCAGCCCCAGCATTTT. Its translation is CASSSRVGSNNQPQHF.

The chain joins TRBV5-1 to TRBJ2-7; 11 bases match TRBD1. Germline assignment: CDR1 SGHRS and CDR2 YFSETQ. The trim removed 5 bases at V and 6 bases at J, leaving 7 bases unmatched. This CDR3 contains 14 residues. The CDR3 region has the DNA TGCGCCAGCAGTTTTACCGGGACAGGGGGCGAGCAGTACTTC. Amino acids: CASSFTGTGGEQYF.

The V gene is TRBV5-5, the J gene TRBJ2-3; 8 bases match TRBD1. The CDR3 is made up of 15 amino acids. Trimming took 2 bases from V and 5 from J; bases not matched to a gene: 7. Germline V CDR1 and CDR2: SGHKS, YYEKEE (reference sequence). CDR3 DNA: TGTGCCAGCAGCTTTGGAGGACAGGGAGTAGATACGCAGTATTTT. Translating gives CASSFGGQGVDTQYF.

CDR3 sequence (DNA): TGTGCCAGCAGTACCATATGGACTAGCGGGAGCGACGAGCAGTACGTC. Translated: CASSTIWTSGSDEQYV. V and J are TRBV28 and TRBJ2-7, with 13 bases that match TRBD2. The CDR3 extends over 16 amino acids. With 5 bases clipped from V and 5 bases from J, the junction kept 9 bases outside the gene matches. Germline lookup yields CDR1 MDHEN and CDR2 SYDVKM.

The chain uses TRBV15 and TRBJ2-7, with D possibly called TRBD1 or TRBD2 (6 bases each). The CDR3 covers 14 residues. Germline CDR1 reads LNHNV; CDR2 reads YYDKDF (reference sequence). Trimming shortened V by 1 base and J by 4 bases, and 11 bases separated the two germline ends. CDR3 amino acids: CATSRVGGGYEQYF. CDR3 DNA sequence: TGTGCCACCAGCAGAGTCGGGGGCGGGTACGAGCAGTACTTC.

The chain carries TRBV11-2 and TRBJ2-7, with D possibly being TRBD2 (6 bases). The CDR3 is 16 amino acids. V was clipped by 5 bases and J by 3 bases, with 20 bases between them. Germline CDR1 reads SGHAT; CDR2 reads FQNNGV. This CDR3 is CASSPLGRTGDYEQYF. CDR3 DNA: TGTGCCAGCAGCCCTCTCGGCAGGACGGGGGACTACGAGCAGTACTTC.

This clone was recorded only once. This sequence joins TRBV15 and TRBJ1-4, with D perhaps matching TRBD1 (6 bases). Germline V gene sequence: CDR1 LNHNV, CDR2 YYDKDF (reference sequence). CDR3 length: 16 amino acids. V gave up 0 bases and J gave up 10 bases, with 18 bases separating them. The CDR3 loop reads CATSREGAAAEGKLFF. The CDR3 DNA is TGTGCCACCAGCAGAGAGGGGGCAGCGGCAGAAGGAAAACTGTTTTTT.